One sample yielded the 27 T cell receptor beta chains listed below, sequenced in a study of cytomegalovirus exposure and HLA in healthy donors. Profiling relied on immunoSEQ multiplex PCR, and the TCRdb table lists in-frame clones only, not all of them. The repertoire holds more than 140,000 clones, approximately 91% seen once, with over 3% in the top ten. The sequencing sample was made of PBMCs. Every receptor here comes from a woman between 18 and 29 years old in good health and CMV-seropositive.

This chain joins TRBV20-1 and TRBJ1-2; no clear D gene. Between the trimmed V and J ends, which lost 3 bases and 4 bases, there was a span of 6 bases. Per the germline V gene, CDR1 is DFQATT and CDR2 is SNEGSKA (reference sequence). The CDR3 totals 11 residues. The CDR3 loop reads CSASTFYGYTF. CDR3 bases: TGCAGTGCTAGTACATTCTATGGCTACACCTTC.

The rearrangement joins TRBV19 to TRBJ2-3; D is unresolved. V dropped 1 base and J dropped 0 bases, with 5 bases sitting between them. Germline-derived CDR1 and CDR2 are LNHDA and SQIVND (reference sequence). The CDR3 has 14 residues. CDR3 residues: CASSIGSSTDTQYF. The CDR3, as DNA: TGTGCCAGTAGTATAGGTTCGAGCACAGATACGCAGTATTTT.

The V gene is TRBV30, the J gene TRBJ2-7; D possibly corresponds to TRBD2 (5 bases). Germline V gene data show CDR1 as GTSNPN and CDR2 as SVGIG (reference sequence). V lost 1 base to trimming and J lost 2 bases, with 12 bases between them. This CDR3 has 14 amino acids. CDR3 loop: CAWSGGGPTYEQYF. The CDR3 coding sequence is TGTGCCTGGAGTGGAGGCGGGCCCACCTACGAGCAGTACTTC. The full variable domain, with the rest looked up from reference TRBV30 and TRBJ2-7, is SQTIHQWPATLVQPVGSPLSLECTVEGTSNPNLYWYRQAAGRGLQLLFYSVGIGQISSEVPQNLSASRPQDRQFILSSKKLLLSDSGFYLCAWSGGGPTYEQYFGPGTRLTVT.

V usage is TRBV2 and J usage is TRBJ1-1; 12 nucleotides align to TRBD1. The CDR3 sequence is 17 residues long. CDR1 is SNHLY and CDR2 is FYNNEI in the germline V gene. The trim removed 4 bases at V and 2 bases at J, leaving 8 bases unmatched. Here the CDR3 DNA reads TGTGCCAGCAGTGGGGCCGGGACAGGGGGCTCTAACACTGAAGCTTTCTTT. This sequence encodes CASSGAGTGGSNTEAFF.

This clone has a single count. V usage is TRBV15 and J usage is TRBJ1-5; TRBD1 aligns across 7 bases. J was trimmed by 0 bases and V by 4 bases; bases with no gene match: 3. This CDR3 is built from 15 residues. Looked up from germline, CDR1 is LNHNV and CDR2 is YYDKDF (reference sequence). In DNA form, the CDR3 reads TGTGCCACCAGCAAAACAGGGGATAGCAATCAGCCCCAGCATTTT. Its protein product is CATSKTGDSNQPQHF.

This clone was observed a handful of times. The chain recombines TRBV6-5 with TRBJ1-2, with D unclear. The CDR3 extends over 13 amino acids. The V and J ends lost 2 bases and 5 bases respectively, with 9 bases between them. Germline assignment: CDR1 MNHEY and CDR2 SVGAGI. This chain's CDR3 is CASSYERRYGYTF. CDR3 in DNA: TGTGCCAGCAGTTACGAACGGAGGTATGGCTACACCTTC.

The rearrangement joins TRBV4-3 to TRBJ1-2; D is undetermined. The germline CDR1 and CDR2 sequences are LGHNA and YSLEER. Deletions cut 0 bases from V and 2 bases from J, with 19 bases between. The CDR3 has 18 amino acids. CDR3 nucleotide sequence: TGCGCCAGCAGCCAAGATCTCGTCCCCAGACTGTTAAACTATGGCTACACCTTC. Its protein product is CASSQDLVPRLLNYGYTF.

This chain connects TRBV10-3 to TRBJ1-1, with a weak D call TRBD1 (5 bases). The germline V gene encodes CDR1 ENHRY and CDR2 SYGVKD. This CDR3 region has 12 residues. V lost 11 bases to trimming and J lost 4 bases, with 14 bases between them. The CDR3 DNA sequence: TGTGCCGTTGGGGAGGGGCTCACTGAAGCTTTCTTT. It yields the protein CAVGEGLTEAFF.

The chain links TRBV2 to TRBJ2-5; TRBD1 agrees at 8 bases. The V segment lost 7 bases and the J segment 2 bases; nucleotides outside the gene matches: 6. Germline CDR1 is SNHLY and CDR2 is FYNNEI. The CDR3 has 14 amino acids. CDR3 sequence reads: CASTRQGSQETQYF. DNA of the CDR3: TGTGCCAGCACCCGACAGGGGAGTCAAGAGACCCAGTACTTC.

This CDR3 is CAWSVRRDGYTF. In DNA, the CDR3 is TGTGCCTGGAGTGTACGGAGGGATGGCTACACCTTC. The J gene is TRBJ1-2, the V gene TRBV30; unclear D gene. The CDR3 has 12 residues. From germline, CDR1 is GTSNPN and CDR2 SVGIG (reference sequence). The germline V and J ends were trimmed by 0 bases and 6 bases, with 8 bases remaining between them. The full variable domain, rest sourced from reference TRBV30 and TRBJ1-2, is SQTIHQWPATLVQPVGSPLSLECTVEGTSNPNLYWYRQAAGRGLQLLFYSVGIGQISSEVPQNLSASRPQDRQFILSSKKLLLSDSGFYLCAWSVRRDGYTFGSGTRLTVV.

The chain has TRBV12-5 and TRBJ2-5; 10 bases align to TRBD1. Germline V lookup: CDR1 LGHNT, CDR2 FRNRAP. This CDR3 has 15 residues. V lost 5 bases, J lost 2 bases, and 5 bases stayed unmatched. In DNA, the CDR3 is TGTGCTAGTGGTACAGGACAGGGGGTACAAGAGACCCAGTACTTC. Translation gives CASGTGQGVQETQYF.

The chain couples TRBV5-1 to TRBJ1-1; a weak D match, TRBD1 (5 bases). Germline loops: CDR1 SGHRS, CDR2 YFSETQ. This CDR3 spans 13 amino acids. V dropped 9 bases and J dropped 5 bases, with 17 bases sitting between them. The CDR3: CATTLQGGTEAFF. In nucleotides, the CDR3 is TGCGCCACCACTCTCCAGGGAGGGACTGAAGCTTTCTTT.

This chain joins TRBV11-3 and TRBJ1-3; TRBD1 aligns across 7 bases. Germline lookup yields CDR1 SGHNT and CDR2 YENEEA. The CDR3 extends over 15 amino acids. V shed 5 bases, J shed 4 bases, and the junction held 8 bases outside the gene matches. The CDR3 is CASSLQGGRGNTIYF. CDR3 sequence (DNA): TGTGCCAGCAGCCTTCAGGGGGGTAGAGGAAACACCATATATTTT.

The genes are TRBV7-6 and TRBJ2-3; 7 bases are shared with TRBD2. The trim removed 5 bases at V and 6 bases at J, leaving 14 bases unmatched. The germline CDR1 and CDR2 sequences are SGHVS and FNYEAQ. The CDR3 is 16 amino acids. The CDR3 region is CASSPRSGEGSDTQYF. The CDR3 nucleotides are TGTGCCAGCAGCCCCCGGTCGGGGGAGGGCTCGGATACGCAGTATTTT.

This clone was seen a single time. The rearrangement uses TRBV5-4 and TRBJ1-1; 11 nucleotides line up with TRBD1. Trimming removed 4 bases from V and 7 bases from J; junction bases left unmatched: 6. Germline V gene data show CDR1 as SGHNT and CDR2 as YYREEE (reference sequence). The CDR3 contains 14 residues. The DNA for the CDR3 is TGTGCCAGCAGCGACGGACAGGGGGCCATTGAAGCTTTCTTT. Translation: CASSDGQGAIEAFF.

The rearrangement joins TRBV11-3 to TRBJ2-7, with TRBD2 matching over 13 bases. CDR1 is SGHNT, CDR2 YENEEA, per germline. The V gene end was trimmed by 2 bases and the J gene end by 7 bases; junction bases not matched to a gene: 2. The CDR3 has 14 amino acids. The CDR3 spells CASSLPGLAGEQYF. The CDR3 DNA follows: TGTGCCAGCAGCTTACCGGGACTAGCGGGGGAGCAGTACTTC.

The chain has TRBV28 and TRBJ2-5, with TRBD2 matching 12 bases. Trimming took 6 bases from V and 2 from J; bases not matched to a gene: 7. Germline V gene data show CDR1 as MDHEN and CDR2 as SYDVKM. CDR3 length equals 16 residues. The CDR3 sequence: CASRYLTSGGQETQYF. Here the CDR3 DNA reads TGTGCCAGCAGGTACCTGACTAGCGGGGGACAAGAGACCCAGTACTTC.

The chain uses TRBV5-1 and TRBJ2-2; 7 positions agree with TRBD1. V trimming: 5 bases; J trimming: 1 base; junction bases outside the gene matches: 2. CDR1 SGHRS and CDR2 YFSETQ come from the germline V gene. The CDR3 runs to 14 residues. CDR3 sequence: CASRGTENTGELFF. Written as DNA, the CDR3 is TGCGCCAGCAGAGGGACAGAGAACACCGGGGAGCTGTTTTTT.

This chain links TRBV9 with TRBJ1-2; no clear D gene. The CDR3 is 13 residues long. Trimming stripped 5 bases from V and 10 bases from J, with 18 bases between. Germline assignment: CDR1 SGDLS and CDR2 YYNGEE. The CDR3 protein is CASSRITMEDYTF. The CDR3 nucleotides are TGTGCCAGCAGTCGAATCACCATGGAGGACTACACCTTC.

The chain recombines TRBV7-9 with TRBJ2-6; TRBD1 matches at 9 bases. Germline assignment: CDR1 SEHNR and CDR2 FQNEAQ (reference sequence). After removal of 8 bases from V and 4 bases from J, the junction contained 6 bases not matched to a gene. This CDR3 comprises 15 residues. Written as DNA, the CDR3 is TGTGCCAGCGACGGACAGGGGTCCGGGGCCAACGTCCTGACTTTC. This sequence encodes CASDGQGSGANVLTF.

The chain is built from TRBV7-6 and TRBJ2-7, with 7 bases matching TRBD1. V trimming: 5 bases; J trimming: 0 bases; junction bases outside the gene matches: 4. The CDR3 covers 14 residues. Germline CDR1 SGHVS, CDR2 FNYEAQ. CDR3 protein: CASSPWTGSYEQYF. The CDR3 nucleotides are TGTGCCAGCAGCCCTTGGACAGGCTCCTACGAGCAGTACTTC.

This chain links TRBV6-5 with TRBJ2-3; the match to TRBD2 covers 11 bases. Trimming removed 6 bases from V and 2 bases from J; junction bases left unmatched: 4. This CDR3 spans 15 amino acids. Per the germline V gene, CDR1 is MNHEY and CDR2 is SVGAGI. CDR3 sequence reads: CASRLAGAITDTQYF. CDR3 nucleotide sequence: TGTGCCAGCAGACTAGCGGGAGCGATCACAGATACGCAGTATTTT.

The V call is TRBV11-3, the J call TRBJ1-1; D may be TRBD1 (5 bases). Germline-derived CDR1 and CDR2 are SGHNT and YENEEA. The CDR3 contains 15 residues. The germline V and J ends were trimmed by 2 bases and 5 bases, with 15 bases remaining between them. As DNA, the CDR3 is TGTGCCAGCAGCTTATATTGGCAGGGAAGGACTGAAGCTTTCTTT. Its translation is CASSLYWQGRTEAFF.

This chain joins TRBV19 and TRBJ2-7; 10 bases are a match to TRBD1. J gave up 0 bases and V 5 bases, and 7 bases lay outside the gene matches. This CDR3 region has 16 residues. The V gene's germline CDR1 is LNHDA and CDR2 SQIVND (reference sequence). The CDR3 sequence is CASSFTGTGASYEQYF. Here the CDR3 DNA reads TGTGCCAGTAGTTTCACCGGGACAGGGGCCTCCTACGAGCAGTACTTC.

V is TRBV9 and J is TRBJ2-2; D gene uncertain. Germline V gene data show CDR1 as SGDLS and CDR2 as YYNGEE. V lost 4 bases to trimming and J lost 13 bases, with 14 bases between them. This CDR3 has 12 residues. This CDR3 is CASSTTRSGLFF. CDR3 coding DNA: TGTGCCAGCAGCACGACCAGGTCCGGGCTGTTTTTT.

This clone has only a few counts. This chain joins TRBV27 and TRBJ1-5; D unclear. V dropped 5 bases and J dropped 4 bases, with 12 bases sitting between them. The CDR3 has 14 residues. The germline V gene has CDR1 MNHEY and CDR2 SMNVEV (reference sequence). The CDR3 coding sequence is TGTGCCAGCAGTAACCTTGCGATGAATCAGCCCCAGCATTTT. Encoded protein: CASSNLAMNQPQHF.

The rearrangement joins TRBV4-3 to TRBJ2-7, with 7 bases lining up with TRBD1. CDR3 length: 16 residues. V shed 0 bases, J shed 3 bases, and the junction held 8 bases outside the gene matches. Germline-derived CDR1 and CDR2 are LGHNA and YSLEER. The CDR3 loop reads CASSQDPTGIGYEQYF. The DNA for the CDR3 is TGCGCCAGCAGCCAAGACCCGACAGGGATAGGCTACGAGCAGTACTTC.